This passage covers 28 T cell receptor beta chains from one sample sequenced in a study of glioma-infiltrating T cells after dendritic cell vaccination. Time point defined: after dendritic cell vaccination, including at tumor progression/relapse. Produced via immunoSEQ multiplex PCR; TCRdb's table is partial and in-frame only. The sample lists 65,000 or so clones, 86% occurring once. The starting material was blood, obtained after dendritic cell vaccination. All receptors come from a human donor with glioblastoma.

J is TRBJ1-6 and V is TRBV7-2, with 9 bases lining up with TRBD1. Germline values: CDR1 SGHTA, CDR2 FQGNSA. Trimming cost V 1 base and J 7 bases; bases outside gene matches: 5. There are 16 residues in the CDR3. The CDR3 DNA is TGTGCCAGCAGCTTAGATACAGGGGGCGTCAATTCACCCCTCCACTTT. The encoded protein is CASSLDTGGVNSPLHF.

The chain combines TRBV19 with TRBJ2-7, with unresolved D. The CDR3 contains 14 residues. Trimming cost V 5 bases and J 0 bases, with 11 bases left between them. The V gene's germline CDR1 is LNHDA and CDR2 SQIVND (reference sequence). The CDR3 bases are TGTGCCAGTAGTCAGCCGGGTCCCTCCTACGAGCAGTACTTC. It specifies CASSQPGPSYEQYF.

The chain joins TRBV4-3 to TRBJ1-2, with no clear D. This CDR3 has 16 residues. CDR1 LGHNA and CDR2 YSLEER come from the germline V gene. V gave up 0 bases and J gave up 4 bases, with 15 bases separating them. The CDR3 region has the DNA TGCGCCAGCAGCCAAGATAACGGACTGAAAGGCTATGGCTACACCTTC. This encodes CASSQDNGLKGYGYTF.

This clone was seen more than once but under ten times. This rearrangement joins TRBV7-2 to TRBJ2-7; D is possibly TRBD1 (5 bases). Germline CDR1 SGHTA, CDR2 FQGNSA. CDR3 length: 13 residues. Trimming shortened V by 5 bases and J by 0 bases, and 8 bases separated the two germline ends. The CDR3 reads CASSPTVSYEQYF. CDR3 in DNA: TGTGCCAGCAGCCCGACAGTCTCCTACGAGCAGTACTTC.

CDR3 coding DNA: TGTGCCAGCAGTTATTCGGGAGGAGTCCTGGGTACGCAGTATTTT. Translation gives CASSYSGGVLGTQYF. This chain links TRBV6-5 with TRBJ2-3, with TRBD2 matching over 7 bases. There are 15 residues in the CDR3. J gave up 8 bases and V 3 bases, and 11 bases lay outside the gene matches. Germline CDR1 reads MNHEY; CDR2 reads SVGAGI.

This rearrangement joins TRBV28 to TRBJ1-1; D gene unclear. Trimming shortened V by 2 bases and J by 0 bases, and 7 bases separated the two germline ends. The germline V gene encodes CDR1 MDHEN and CDR2 SYDVKM. The CDR3 is 14 residues long. The DNA of the CDR3 is TGTGCCAGCAGTTTAGGGCAGATGAACACTGAAGCTTTCTTT. Translation: CASSLGQMNTEAFF.

V and J are TRBV27 and TRBJ2-7, with TRBD2 identical over 16 bases. Germline V gives CDR1 MNHEY, CDR2 SMNVEV (reference sequence). With V trimmed by 2 bases and J by 7 bases, 5 bases remained unmatched. The CDR3 is 16 residues long. The CDR3 sequence is CASSLLGTSGRVEQYF. DNA for the CDR3: TGTGCCAGCAGTTTACTAGGGACTAGCGGGAGGGTTGAGCAGTACTTC.

The rearrangement links TRBV30 to TRBJ1-4; D possibly corresponds to TRBD1 (5 bases). The CDR3 loop spans 12 amino acids. The V end lost 8 bases, the J end lost 7 bases, and 14 bases lay between the germline ends. Germline CDR1 and CDR2: GTSNPN and SVGIG (reference sequence). The CDR3 sequence: CAGQGPSEKLFF. CDR3 nucleotides: TGTGCCGGGCAGGGCCCTAGTGAAAAACTGTTTTTT.

This sequence joins TRBV19 and TRBJ2-7; 12 bases are a match to TRBD2. Looked up from germline, CDR1 is LNHDA and CDR2 is SQIVND (reference sequence). CDR3 length: 14 residues. V trimming: 6 bases; J trimming: 0 bases; junction bases outside the gene matches: 0. The CDR3 DNA follows: TGTGCCAGTAGGACTAGCGGGAGCTCCTACGAGCAGTACTTC. Translating it yields CASRTSGSSYEQYF.

The chain links TRBV10-2 to TRBJ2-5; no clear D gene. The CDR3 consists of 12 residues. V dropped 7 bases and J dropped 5 bases, with 11 bases sitting between them. Germline V gene lookup returns CDR1 WSHSY and CDR2 SAAADI. The CDR3 spells CASTANRETQYF. CDR3 DNA sequence: TGCGCCAGCACCGCTAATCGGGAGACCCAGTACTTC.

In the case of this clone: The junction and the germline gene differ at one end; a read error may be behind it. This chain connects TRBV6-6 to TRBJ2-2; TRBD2 might be the D (6 bases). Per the germline V gene, CDR1 is MNHNY and CDR2 is SVGAGI (reference sequence). This CDR3 spans 15 amino acids. The CDR3 protein is CASSYLAGNTGEPFF. CDR3 DNA: TGTGCCAGCAGTTACCTCGCGGGAAACACCGGGGAGCCGTTTTTT.

The chain employs TRBV5-1 and TRBJ2-3, with D possibly TRBD1 on 6 matching bases. CDR3 size: 17 residues. V was pared by 3 bases and J by 4 bases, with 21 bases between. Germline-derived CDR1 and CDR2 are SGHRS and YFSETQ. CDR3 sequence (DNA): TGCGCCAGCAGCTCGGTTGGACAGAAACATTTTCCAGATACGCAGTATTTT. Protein: CASSSVGQKHFPDTQYF.

This chain joins TRBV5-6 and TRBJ2-1, with 9 bases lining up with TRBD2. The length of the CDR3 is 15 residues. J was trimmed by 4 bases and V by 4 bases; bases with no gene match: 6. Germline V gene data show CDR1 as SGHDT and CDR2 as YYEEEE. This CDR3 is CASSARLAVYNEQFF. The CDR3 DNA reads TGTGCCAGCAGCGCCCGACTAGCGGTTTACAATGAGCAGTTCTTC.

V gene TRBV27 combines with J gene TRBJ1-1; a weak D match, TRBD1 (5 bases). Trimming took off 3 bases at V and 2 bases at J, with 13 bases between the two ends. The CDR3 is 15 residues long. Germline values: CDR1 MNHEY, CDR2 SMNVEV (reference sequence). CDR3 bases: TGTGCCAGCAGTTTGGGGCCGACGGTAAACACTGAAGCTTTCTTT. Translation gives CASSLGPTVNTEAFF.

The chain uses TRBV6-6 and TRBJ1-1; tentatively, D is TRBD1 (5 bases). V lost 0 bases, J lost 1 base, and 12 bases lay in between. The germline CDR1 and CDR2 sequences are MNHNY and SVGAGI (reference sequence). The CDR3 has 16 residues. The CDR3 DNA sequence: TGTGCCAGCAGTTACTCCGCCGGAGGGGCGAACACTGAAGCTTTCTTT. Protein: CASSYSAGGANTEAFF.

This sequence joins TRBV11-2 and TRBJ1-1; a possible D gene is TRBD1 (5 bases). The V and J ends lost 4 bases and 1 base respectively, with 16 bases between them. CDR3 length: 16 residues. Germline V gene lookup returns CDR1 SGHAT and CDR2 FQNNGV. CDR3: CASSSREGTRNTEAFF. In DNA, the CDR3 is TGTGCCAGCAGCTCGCGGGAGGGGACGAGGAACACTGAAGCTTTCTTT.

The rearrangement uses TRBV19 and TRBJ1-2; D gene unclear. The V end lost 5 bases, the J end lost 11 bases, and 9 bases lay between the germline ends. The CDR3 sequence is 10 residues long. Looked up from germline, CDR1 is LNHDA and CDR2 is SQIVND (reference sequence). The CDR3 coding sequence is TGTGCCAGTAGTGCCCTGAGATACACCTTC. Protein product: CASSALRYTF.

The chain joins TRBV6-5 to TRBJ1-3, with TRBD1 matching 9 bases. V lost 0 bases to trimming and J lost 0 bases; unmatched junction nucleotides: 0. The V gene's germline CDR1 is MNHEY and CDR2 SVGAGI. This CDR3 is built from 16 residues. CDR3 sequence reads: CASSYSGQGSGNTIYF. The CDR3 coding sequence is TGTGCCAGCAGTTACTCGGGACAGGGCTCTGGAAACACCATATATTTT.

The chain recombines TRBV5-1 with TRBJ2-5; 7 bases map to TRBD1. The CDR3 runs 14 residues. V trimming: 2 bases; J trimming: 2 bases; junction bases outside the gene matches: 3. The germline CDR1 and CDR2 sequences are SGHRS and YFSETQ. The CDR3 bases are TGCGCCAGCAGCTTCCGGGACAGTCAAGAGACCCAGTACTTC. The encoded protein is CASSFRDSQETQYF.

The rearrangement uses TRBV4-3 and TRBJ2-1, with 8 bases matching TRBD1. Germline values: CDR1 LGHNA, CDR2 YSLEER. This CDR3 region has 15 residues. J was trimmed by 5 bases and V by 0 bases; bases with no gene match: 3. CDR3: CASSQEGTGNNEQFF. DNA for the CDR3: TGCGCCAGCAGCCAAGAAGGGACAGGTAACAATGAGCAGTTCTTC.

The chain joins TRBV6-5 to TRBJ1-5, with D perhaps TRBD1 (6 bases). The CDR3 loop spans 15 amino acids. Trimming removed 5 bases at V and 2 bases at J, with 13 bases between. Germline CDR1 MNHEY, CDR2 SVGAGI. CDR3 nucleotide sequence: TGTGCCAGCAGTAGGACAGAGCCTGGCAATCAGCCCCAGCATTTT. Amino acids: CASSRTEPGNQPQHF.

This clone turned up a few times. The V and J genes are TRBV5-4 and TRBJ2-3, with a weak D call TRBD1 (6 bases). Between the trimmed V and J ends, which lost 5 bases and 0 bases, there was a span of 13 bases. This CDR3 spans 15 amino acids. Germline values: CDR1 SGHNT, CDR2 YYREEE (reference sequence). The CDR3 sequence is CASRAPGQSTDTQYF. The CDR3 bases are TGTGCCAGCAGAGCCCCTGGACAGAGCACAGATACGCAGTATTTT.

The chain joins TRBV5-4 to TRBJ2-7; D may be TRBD1 (6 bases). Per germline, CDR1 SGHNT and CDR2 YYREEE (reference sequence). This CDR3 has 13 amino acids. V was clipped by 5 bases and J by 3 bases, with 12 bases between them. The CDR3: CASSSGQRYEQYF. CDR3 in DNA: TGTGCCAGCAGTTCAGGACAGCGCTACGAGCAGTACTTC. The full variable domain, in which reference TRBV5-4 and TRBJ2-7 provide the parts outside the CDR3, is ETGVTQSPTHLIKTRGQQVTLRCSSQSGHNTVSWYQQALGQGPQFIFQYYREEENGRGNFPPRFSGLQFPNYSSELNVNALELDDSALYLCASSSGQRYEQYFGPGTRLTVT.

The J gene is TRBJ2-2, the V gene TRBV7-2, with D unresolved. The CDR3 has 17 amino acids. Trimming took 0 bases from V and 0 from J, leaving 11 bases between them. Germline CDR1 and CDR2: SGHTA and FQGNSA. CDR3: CASSLALPRTNTGELFF. CDR3 bases: TGTGCCAGCAGCTTAGCTCTCCCCAGGACGAACACCGGGGAGCTGTTTTTT. Full variable domain (remainder filled in from reference TRBV7-2 and TRBJ2-2): GAGVSQSPSNKVTEKGKDVELRCDPISGHTALYWYRQSLGQGLEFLIYFQGNSAPDKSGLPSDRFSAERTGGSVSTLTIQRTQQEDSAVYLCASSLALPRTNTGELFFGEGSRLTVL.

The V and J genes are TRBV2 and TRBJ1-4, with D possibly matching TRBD1 (6 bases). Germline V CDR1 and CDR2: SNHLY, FYNNEI. The V gene lost 5 bases and the J gene lost 4 bases, with 14 bases spanning the gap. The CDR3 is 15 residues long. Here the CDR3 DNA reads TGTGCCAGCAGTTTGATTACAGGGCTTAATGAAAAACTGTTTTTT. This translates into CASSLITGLNEKLFF.

This chain's CDR3 is CASSPGTSGHNEQFF. CDR3 DNA: TGTGCCAGCAGCCCTGGGACTAGCGGACACAATGAGCAGTTCTTC. V usage is TRBV13 and J usage is TRBJ2-1, with TRBD2 matching 11 bases. CDR3 length: 15 amino acids. Looked up from germline, CDR1 is PRHDT and CDR2 is FYEKMQ (reference sequence). The junction had 5 bases not matched to a gene; V was cut back by 5 bases and J by 5 bases.

Only one count was recorded for this clone. The V and J genes are TRBV30 and TRBJ1-2; D is possibly TRBD1 (5 bases). CDR3 length equals 12 residues. Germline V gene lookup returns CDR1 GTSNPN and CDR2 SVGIG (reference sequence). The ends were cut back, 0 bases at V and 6 bases at J, with 8 bases in the middle. CDR3 sequence reads: CAWSVQGDGYTF. CDR3 sequence (DNA): TGTGCCTGGAGTGTACAAGGGGATGGCTACACCTTC.

The chain couples TRBV23-1 to TRBJ1-2, with TRBD1 matching 9 bases. TRBV23-1 is known as an ORF, though its function is uncertain. With V trimmed by 0 bases and J by 6 bases, 5 bases remained unmatched. This CDR3 is built from 15 residues. CDR3 in DNA: TGCGCCAGCAGTCAATCGATCGGACAGGGGCATGGCTACACCTTC. It is translated as CASSQSIGQGHGYTF.